The 21 T cell receptor beta chains listed next were all sequenced from one sample in a study of Graves' ophthalmopathy and Graves' hyperthyroidism. The study amplified TCR beta CDR3 regions using RNA transcripts. The workflow started with a first-round RT-PCR run with HTBI primers and then moved on to a second-round multiplex PCR. Via MiXCR, TCRdb re-called the multiplex PCR reads, giving one row per CDR3 protein. The sample holds 900,000 to 1,200,000 distinct CDR3 sequences; about 35% are singletons and the top ten take around 10%. The specimen was peripheral blood or thyroid tissue (not recorded which). The source of these receptors is an adult man with Graves' hyperthyroidism.

The chain has TRBV29-1 and TRBJ2-7, with 12 nucleotides matching TRBD1. V shed 8 bases, J shed 5 bases, and the junction held 7 bases outside the gene matches. CDR3 length: 13 amino acids. Germline CDR1 SQVTM, CDR2 ANQGSEA. The CDR3 sequence: CSLWDRGPDEQYF. For the CDR3, the DNA is TGCAGCTTGTGGGACAGGGGGCCAGACGAGCAGTACTTC.

This clonotype was detected many times. V gene TRBV7-9 combines with J gene TRBJ1-1; D is unresolved. The germline V gene encodes CDR1 SEHNR and CDR2 FQNEAQ (reference sequence). The CDR3 is 12 amino acids. Trimming took 6 bases from V and 6 from J, leaving 11 bases between them. CDR3 in DNA: TGTGCCAGCAGTTGGGGTGGTTCTGAAGCTTTCTTT. Its protein product is CASSWGGSEAFF.

In DNA form, the CDR3 reads TGTGCCAGCAGCCAAATTACCTGGGGTGGAACCGGGGAGCTGTTTTTT. The encoded protein is CASSQITWGGTGELFF. The V call is TRBV4-2, the J call TRBJ2-2; D gene unclear. The CDR3 spans 16 residues. Germline V gene sequence: CDR1 LGHNA, CDR2 YNFKEQ. V lost 2 bases and J 5 bases, leaving 15 bases between the germline ends.

The chain uses TRBV10-3 and TRBJ2-5; D is possibly TRBD2 (5 bases). The CDR3 is 13 amino acids. V lost 10 bases to trimming and J lost 2 bases, with 14 bases between them. CDR1 is ENHRY and CDR2 is SYGVKD in the germline V gene. The CDR3 sequence is CATADGKQETQYF. Here the CDR3 DNA reads TGTGCCACCGCGGACGGGAAGCAAGAGACCCAGTACTTC.

In this sample, this clonotype turned up a few times. J is TRBJ2-7 and V is TRBV5-1; the match to TRBD1 covers 8 bases. V was pared by 2 bases and J by 2 bases, with 6 bases of the junction left unmatched. The CDR3 runs to 15 residues. Germline V CDR1 and CDR2: SGHRS, YFSETQ. The CDR3 DNA reads TGCGCCAGCAGCTTAACAGGGGGGCCTACCTACGAGCAGTACTTC. Translated, it gives CASSLTGGPTYEQYF. The full variable domain, with the rest looked up from reference TRBV5-1 and TRBJ2-7, is KAGVTQTPRYLIKTRGQQVTLSCSPISGHRSVSWYQQTPGQGLQFLFEYFSETQRNKGNFPGRFSGRQFSNSRSEMNVSTLELGDSALYLCASSLTGGPTYEQYFGPGTRLTVT.

In this sample, this clonotype turned up once. The rearrangement uses TRBV7-2 and TRBJ1-1; possibly TRBD1 for D (5 bases). Per the germline V gene, CDR1 is SGHTA and CDR2 is FQGNSA. This CDR3 is built from 15 residues. V was shortened by 3 bases and J by 1 base, with 12 bases between the two germline ends. CDR3 sequence (DNA): TGTGCCAGCAGCTTCGGCGACAGCCAGAACACTGAAGCTTTCTTT. This codes for CASSFGDSQNTEAFF.

This clonotype was recorded at least ten times. The chain joins TRBV29-1 to TRBJ2-5; 7 positions agree with TRBD2. Germline CDR1 and CDR2: SQVTM and ANQGSEA. The ends lost 4 bases at V and 3 bases at J; junction bases unmatched: 8. The CDR3 runs 14 residues. In DNA form, the CDR3 reads TGCAGCGTTGTGGGAGAAAGCGGGGAAGAGACCCAGTACTTC. This codes for CSVVGESGEETQYF.

The CDR3 DNA is TGTGCCAGCAGTGTAGGGGACCTGGGGGAGACCCAGTACTTC. As protein: CASSVGDLGETQYF. The chain employs TRBV2 and TRBJ2-5, with D tentatively TRBD1 or TRBD2 (5 bases each). CDR1 is SNHLY, CDR2 FYNNEI, per germline. This CDR3 is built from 14 residues. V lost 4 bases, J lost 5 bases, and 14 bases lay in between.

Turning to this clonotype: This may arise from a read error, as a much more abundant clone is one base away. V gene TRBV5-4 combines with J gene TRBJ1-2; D ambiguous. The germline V and J ends were trimmed by 3 bases and 3 bases, with 12 bases remaining between them. The germline CDR1 and CDR2 sequences are SGHNT and YYREEE (reference sequence). The CDR3 length is 14 residues. The CDR3 DNA follows: TGTGCCAGCAGCTACGTAGGCCGGGACTATGGCTACACCTTC. Its protein product is CASSYVGRDYGYTF.

Regarding this clonotype: Just one base apart from a much larger clone, this may be a read error. J is TRBJ1-3 and V is TRBV2; perhaps TRBD1 as D (6 bases). The CDR3 has 15 amino acids. Germline V gene data show CDR1 as SNHLY and CDR2 as FYNNEI. The V end was cut by 3 bases, the J end by 0 bases, with 9 bases between. The CDR3 bases are TGTGCCAGCAGTGAGGACAGCCTCTCTGGAAACACCATATATTTT. Encoded protein: CASSEDSLSGNTIYF.

This clonotype occurred many times. The chain uses TRBV29-1 and TRBJ2-5; D not resolved. Germline CDR1 and CDR2: SQVTM and ANQGSEA. The V gene lost 6 bases and the J gene lost 1 base, with 21 bases spanning the gap. The length of the CDR3 is 16 residues. CDR3: CSVAGSSDTAQETQYF. The DNA for the CDR3 is TGCAGCGTGGCCGGGTCAAGCGACACCGCCCAAGAGACCCAGTACTTC.

This clonotype was counted many times. The CDR3 nucleotides read TGTGCCATCAGGGACACTCGGGCCAACTATGGCTACACCTTC. This translates into CAIRDTRANYGYTF. The chain employs TRBV10-3 and TRBJ1-2, with D possibly being TRBD1 (5 bases). Germline V gene data show CDR1 as ENHRY and CDR2 as SYGVKD. V was cut by 6 bases and J by 2 bases, with 13 bases left in between. The CDR3 contains 14 residues.

Many counts were recorded for this clonotype. V gene TRBV5-1 combines with J gene TRBJ1-2; D is unclear. Germline values: CDR1 SGHRS, CDR2 YFSETQ. The V and J ends lost 4 bases and 6 bases respectively, with 16 bases between them. The CDR3 has 14 amino acids. The CDR3 coding sequence is TGCGCCAGCAGCCGTGACACGGCCATGGATGGCTACACCTTC. It yields the protein CASSRDTAMDGYTF. The variable domain in full, completed from reference TRBV5-1 and TRBJ1-2, reads KAGVTQTPRYLIKTRGQQVTLSCSPISGHRSVSWYQQTPGQGLQFLFEYFSETQRNKGNFPGRFSGRQFSNSRSEMNVSTLELGDSALYLCASSRDTAMDGYTFGSGTRLTVV.

This clonotype was observed a single time. The chain employs TRBV9 and TRBJ1-4; D possibly corresponds to TRBD1 (5 bases). Germline assignment: CDR1 SGDLS and CDR2 YYNGEE. V was pared by 3 bases and J by 8 bases, with 11 bases between. CDR3 length: 13 residues. Here the CDR3 reads CASSGGTSEKLFF. CDR3 coding DNA: TGTGCCAGCAGCGGCGGGACTAGCGAAAAACTGTTTTTT.

The table lists this clonotype with many counts. The V gene is TRBV13, the J gene TRBJ1-2; TRBD1 aligns across 8 bases. This CDR3 has 15 amino acids. The germline gives CDR1 PRHDT, CDR2 FYEKMQ (reference sequence). With V trimmed by 5 bases and J by 0 bases, 5 bases remained unmatched. The CDR3 DNA reads as TGTGCCAGCAGCCCTAGGGACAGGACTAACTATGGCTACACCTTC. Translated: CASSPRDRTNYGYTF.

This clonotype was picked up many times. V and J are TRBV24-1 and TRBJ2-5; D is unresolved. Trimming pared 4 bases from V and 2 bases from J, leaving 13 bases between. This CDR3 contains 15 residues. Germline V gene data show CDR1 as KGHDR and CDR2 as SFDVKD. CDR3 coding DNA: TGTGCCACCAGTGACCCCGAAAACCTTCAAGAGACCCAGTACTTC. Its protein is CATSDPENLQETQYF.

The rearrangement uses TRBV15 and TRBJ2-7; 8 nucleotides agree with TRBD2. The CDR3 runs to 19 residues. The trim removed 1 base at V and 4 bases at J, leaving 18 bases unmatched. Germline CDR1 and CDR2: LNHNV and YYDKDF (reference sequence). The CDR3 DNA is TGTGCCACCAGCAGAGGCCAGCTCTTCATTAGCGGGAAGGCTTACGAGCAGTACTTC. The encoded protein is CATSRGQLFISGKAYEQYF.

V usage is TRBV28 and J usage is TRBJ2-2; 10 bases match TRBD2. Germline lookup yields CDR1 MDHEN and CDR2 SYDVKM. The V and J ends lost 7 bases and 6 bases, in that order; junction bases with no gene match: 8. This CDR3 is 15 amino acids long. The CDR3 is CASNPGTSAAGELFF. DNA of the CDR3: TGTGCCAGCAACCCAGGGACTAGCGCGGCCGGGGAGCTGTTTTTT.

The J gene is TRBJ2-2, the V gene TRBV27; D is perhaps TRBD2 (6 bases). The V gene's germline CDR1 is MNHEY and CDR2 SMNVEV (reference sequence). The CDR3 consists of 14 residues. Trimming shortened V by 10 bases and J by 5 bases, and 17 bases separated the two germline ends. CDR3 residues: CATGGTFVTGELFF. As DNA, the CDR3 is TGTGCCACTGGAGGGACTTTCGTTACCGGGGAGCTGTTTTTT.

This clonotype has only a few counts. V gene TRBV15 combines with J gene TRBJ2-7; perhaps TRBD2 as D (5 bases). Germline V gene sequence: CDR1 LNHNV, CDR2 YYDKDF (reference sequence). The CDR3 has 15 amino acids. Trimming left V 1 base short and J 5 bases short, with 15 bases between. The CDR3 reads CATSRGEGQLDEQYF. CDR3 bases: TGTGCCACCAGCAGAGGAGAGGGTCAATTGGACGAGCAGTACTTC.

The chain is built from TRBV9 and TRBJ2-7, with TRBD2 as a possible D gene (6 bases). The V end lost 1 base, the J end lost 3 bases, and 14 bases lay between the germline ends. This CDR3 region has 15 residues. Germline CDR1 and CDR2: SGDLS and YYNGEE. This CDR3 reads CASSVSGEPSYEQYF. The CDR3 DNA sequence: TGTGCCAGCAGCGTATCGGGGGAGCCCAGCTACGAGCAGTACTTC.